The present TCR beta chain was sequenced within a study of cytomegalovirus exposure and HLA in healthy donors. Study-level background: Earlier sequencing of about 179 million T cells yielded fewer than 140 million unique TCR beta sequences. The study, taken as a whole, reports: The study carried out a later analysis of TCR beta sequences. It associated 15,000 to 20,000 of them with specific HLA alleles at a false discovery rate of 0.05. TCR beta chain V- and J-gene trimming was linked, in a later analysis, to a missense variant in DCLRE1C.

Trimming pared 2 bases from V and 4 bases from J, leaving 6 bases between. CDR1 is ENHRY, CDR2 SYGVKD, per germline. CDR3 length equals 13 residues. 60 Vbeta and 13 Jbeta primers were used in PCR. Data came from immunoSEQ multiplex PCR; TCRdb stores just in-frame clones and leaves some out. The table includes about 220,000 clones, over 60% detected once. As concerns this clone: The target antigen is unknown.

Source material: PBMCs. The V and J genes are TRBV10-3 and TRBJ2-1; D is ambiguous. This TCR came from a man between 18 and 35 years old in good health and CMV-seronegative. The CDR3 sequence is CAISEGPYNEQFF. DNA for the CDR3: TGTGCCATCAGTGAGGGGCCTTACAATGAGCAGTTCTTC.